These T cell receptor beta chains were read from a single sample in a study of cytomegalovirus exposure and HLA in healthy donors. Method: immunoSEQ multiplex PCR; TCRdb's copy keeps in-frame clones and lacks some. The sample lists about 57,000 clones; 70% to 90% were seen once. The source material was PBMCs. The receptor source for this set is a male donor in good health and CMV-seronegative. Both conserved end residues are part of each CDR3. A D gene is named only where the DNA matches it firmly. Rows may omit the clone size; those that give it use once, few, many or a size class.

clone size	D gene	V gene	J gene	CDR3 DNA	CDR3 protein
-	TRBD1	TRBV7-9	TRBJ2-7	TGTGCCAGCAGCTTAGGGGGCTACGGACAGGGGGCAATCTACGAGCAGTACTTC	CASSLGGYGQGAIYEQYF
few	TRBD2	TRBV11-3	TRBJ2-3	TGTGCCAGCAGCTTAGATCTGCGGGGGGGCACAGATACGCAGTATTTT	CASSLDLRGGTDTQYF
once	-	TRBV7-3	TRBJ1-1	TGTGCCAGCAGCTTCTCCCCCGGACAGACTGAAGCTTTCTTT	CASSFSPGQTEAFF
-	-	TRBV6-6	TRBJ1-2	TGTGCCAGCATGAGGGAGGGTGCCTATGGCTACACCTTC	CASMREGAYGYTF
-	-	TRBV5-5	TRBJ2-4	TGTGCCAGCAGCTTGGGATATGAACTAGCCAAAAACATTCAGTACTTC	CASSLGYELAKNIQYF
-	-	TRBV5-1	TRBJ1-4	TGCGCCAGCAGCCCAGGGGCCAGGGACAATGAAAAACTGTTTTTT	CASSPGARDNEKLFF
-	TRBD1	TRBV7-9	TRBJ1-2	TGTGCCAGCAGCTTGGGACAGGGGGCTAGCTATGGCTACACCTTC	CASSLGQGASYGYTF
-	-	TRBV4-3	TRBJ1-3	TGCGCCAGCAGAGAGGGAATCCTCTCTGGAAACACCATATATTTT	CASREGILSGNTIYF
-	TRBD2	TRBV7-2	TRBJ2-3	TGTGCCAGCAGCGAAGGACTAGGGATAAGCACAGATACGCAGTATTTT	CASSEGLGISTDTQYF
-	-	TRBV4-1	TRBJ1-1	TGCGCCAGCAGCCAACAATGGGACAAAAACACTGAAGCTTTCTTT	CASSQQWDKNTEAFF
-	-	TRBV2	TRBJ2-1	TGTGCCAGCAGACGCCTACAGAGCTCCTACAATGAGCAGTTCTTC	CASRRLQSSYNEQFF
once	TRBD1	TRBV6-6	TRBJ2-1	TGTGCCAGCAGTCTCGGGACAGGGGATTATAATAATGAGCAGTTCTTC	CASSLGTGDYNNEQFF
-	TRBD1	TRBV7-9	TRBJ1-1	TGTGCCAGCAGCGAACAGGGGGGAAACACTGAAGCTTTCTTT	CASSEQGGNTEAFF
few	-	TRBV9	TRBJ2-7	TGTGCCAGCAGCGTGCAGGGTGGCGAGCAGTACTTC	CASSVQGGEQYF
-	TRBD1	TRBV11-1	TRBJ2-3	TGTGCCAGCACCCAACAGGGGTGGGCAGATACGCAGTATTTT	CASTQQGWADTQYF
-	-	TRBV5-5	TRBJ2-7	TGTGCCAGCAGCTACAGCGGGCTCTCCTACGAGCAGTACTTC	CASSYSGLSYEQYF
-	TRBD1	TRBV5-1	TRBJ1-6	TGCGCCAGCAGCTCTGACAGGGTTGGACTGAATTCACCCCTCCACTTT	CASSSDRVGLNSPLHF
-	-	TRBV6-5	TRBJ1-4	TGTGCCAGCCGAAGGAACAGGGAGAACGAAAAACTGTTTTTT	CASRRNRENEKLFF
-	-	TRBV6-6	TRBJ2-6	TGTGCCAGCAGCACCCTGGCGGGAGGGGCCAACGTCCTGACTTTC	CASSTLAGGANVLTF
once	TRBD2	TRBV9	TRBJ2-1	TGTGCCAGCAGCGTATCTAGCGGGGGGGCCCATGAGCAGTTCTTC	CASSVSSGGAHEQFF
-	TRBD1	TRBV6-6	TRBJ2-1	TGTGCCAGCAGCTGGGACAGGGGTTACAATGAGCAGTTCTTC	CASSWDRGYNEQFF
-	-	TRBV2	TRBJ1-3	TGTGCCAGCCATTGGACATTATCCTCTGGAAACACCATATATTTT	CASHWTLSSGNTIYF
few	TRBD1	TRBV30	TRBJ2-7	TGTGCCTGGGCCCGGACAGGGAACTTCTACGAGCAGTACTTC	CAWARTGNFYEQYF
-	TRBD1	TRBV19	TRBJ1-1	TGTGCCAGTAGTATAGATTCAGGGGGACCTTTGGCTGAAGCTTTCTTT	CASSIDSGGPLAEAFF
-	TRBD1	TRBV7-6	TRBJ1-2	TGTGCCAGCAGCTCGTCGACAGGGCGCGTCTATGGCTACACCTTC	CASSSSTGRVYGYTF
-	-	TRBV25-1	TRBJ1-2	TGTGCCAGCAGTGAATATTTTGGTCCAGGGGAAGGAGGCTACACCTTC	CASSEYFGPGEGGYTF
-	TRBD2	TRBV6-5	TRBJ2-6	TGTGCCAGCAGTTACGCGGGGGCTGGGGCCAACGTCCTGACTTTC	CASSYAGAGANVLTF
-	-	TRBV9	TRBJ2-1	TGTGCCAGCAGCGCCGACATGGGCTACTCCAATGAGCAGTTCTTC	CASSADMGYSNEQFF
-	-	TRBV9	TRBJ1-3	TGTGCCAGCAGCGTACTACAGGGACCCACTGGAAACACCATATATTTT	CASSVLQGPTGNTIYF
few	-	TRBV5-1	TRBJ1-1	TGCGCCAGCAGCTTGACGAGAAGAAGCACTGAAGCTTTCTTT	CASSLTRRSTEAFF
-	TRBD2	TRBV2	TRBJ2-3	TGTGCCAGCAGTAAAGGACGGGGACTAGCGGGGTTGGGAAGCACAGATACGCAGTATTTT	CASSKGRGLAGLGSTDTQYF
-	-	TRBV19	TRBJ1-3	TGTGCCAGTAGTCCACGCGGGTCTGGAAACACCATATATTTT	CASSPRGSGNTIYF
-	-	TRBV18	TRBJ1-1	TGTGCCAGCTCACCAAACAGGATTAACACTGAAGCTTTCTTT	CASSPNRINTEAFF
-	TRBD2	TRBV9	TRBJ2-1	TGTGCCAGCAGCACCGGACTAGCGGGGGGCGCCTCGAATGAGCAGTTCTTC	CASSTGLAGGASNEQFF
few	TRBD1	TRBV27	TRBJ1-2	TGTGCCAGCAGACCGGGACAGGGAACGTATGGCTACACCTTC	CASRPGQGTYGYTF
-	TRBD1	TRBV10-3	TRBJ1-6	TGTGCCATCAGTGACCTACAGGGGCTTTATAATTCACCCCTCCACTTT	CAISDLQGLYNSPLHF
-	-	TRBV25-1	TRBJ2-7	TGTGCCAGCCCGAAGGGCGGGGACGAGCAGTACTTC	CASPKGGDEQYF
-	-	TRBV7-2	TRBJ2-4	TGTGCCAGCAGCCCACAGACCCTAGCCAAAAACATTCAGTACTTC	CASSPQTLAKNIQYF
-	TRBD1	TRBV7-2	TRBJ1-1	TGTGCCAGCACCCTGGGACAGGGGTGGCGAGCTTTCTTT	CASTLGQGWRAFF
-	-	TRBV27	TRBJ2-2	TGTGCCAGCAGTCCGACCCCAGGGAACACCGGGGAGCTGTTTTTT	CASSPTPGNTGELFF
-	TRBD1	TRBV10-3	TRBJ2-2	TGTGCCATCAGTGAGAGAACAGGGGGCGAGTCGGCCGGGGAGCTGTTTTTT	CAISERTGGESAGELFF
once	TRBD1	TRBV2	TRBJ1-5	TGTGCCAGCAGACCGGGACAGGGGGATCAGCCCCAGCATTTT	CASRPGQGDQPQHF
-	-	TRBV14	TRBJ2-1	TGTGCCAGCAGCCTCCCACCCGCCGAGAGCTCCTACAATGAGCAGTTCTTC	CASSLPPAESSYNEQFF
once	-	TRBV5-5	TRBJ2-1	TGTGCCAGCAGAATGCGGGACTTTCTCAATGAGCAGTTCTTC	CASRMRDFLNEQFF
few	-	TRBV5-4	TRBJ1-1	TGTGCCAGCAGCTACCTTGGGGGCGCGGCTGAAGCTTTCTTT	CASSYLGGAAEAFF
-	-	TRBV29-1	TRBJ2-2	TGCAGCGTCTCCGGGGCGGGGTACACCGGGGAGCTGTTTTTT	CSVSGAGYTGELFF
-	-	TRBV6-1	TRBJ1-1	TGTGCCAGCAGTGATAGGGGGGGGAACACTGAAGCTTTCTTT	CASSDRGGNTEAFF
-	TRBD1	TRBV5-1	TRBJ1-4	TGCGCCAGCAGCCCGGACAGGAGCACTAATGAAAAACTGTTTTTT	CASSPDRSTNEKLFF
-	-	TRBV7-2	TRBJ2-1	TGTGCCAGCAGCTTAGCGGCGGCCTACAATGAGCAGTTCTTC	CASSLAAAYNEQFF
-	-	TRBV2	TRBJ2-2	TGTGCCAGCAGCGAGACTACCGTGGACACCGGGGAGCTGTTTTTT	CASSETTVDTGELFF
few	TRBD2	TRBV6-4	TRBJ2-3	TGTGCCAGCAGTGACTCTGCCGGGGGGAGCACAGATACGCAGTATTTT	CASSDSAGGSTDTQYF
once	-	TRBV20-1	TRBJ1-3	TGCAGTGCTCGCCGAGACACCATATATTTT	CSARRDTIYF
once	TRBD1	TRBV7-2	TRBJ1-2	TGTGCCAGCAGCCGACAGGGGGTGAACTATGGCTACACCTTC	CASSRQGVNYGYTF
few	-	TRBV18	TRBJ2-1	TGTGCCAGCTCATTGGGCGGGGAAGATGAGCAGTTCTTC	CASSLGGEDEQFF